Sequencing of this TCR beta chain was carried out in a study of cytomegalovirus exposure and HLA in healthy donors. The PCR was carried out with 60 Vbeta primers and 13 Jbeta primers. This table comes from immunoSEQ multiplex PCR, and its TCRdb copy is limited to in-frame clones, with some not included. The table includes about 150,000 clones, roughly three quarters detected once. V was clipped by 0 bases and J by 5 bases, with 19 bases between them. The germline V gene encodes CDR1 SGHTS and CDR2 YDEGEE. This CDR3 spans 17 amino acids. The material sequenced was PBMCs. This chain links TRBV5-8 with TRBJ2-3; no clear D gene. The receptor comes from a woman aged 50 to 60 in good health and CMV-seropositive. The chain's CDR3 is CASSLGFSALGGDTQYF. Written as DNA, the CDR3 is TGTGCCAGCAGCTTGGGCTTCAGCGCCCTCGGTGGAGATACGCAGTATTTT.